This T cell receptor beta chain was sequenced during a study of blood T cell repertoires in COVID-19. Overall study: COVID-19 samples from acute and convalescent phases originated in the United States, Italy and Spain. In each case, the material was cDNA or gDNA derived from T cells, B-cell-depleted T cells, or PBMCs.

The ends lost 3 bases at V and 5 bases at J; junction bases unmatched: 9. This CDR3 region has 15 residues. Germline lookup yields CDR1 MNHEY and CDR2 SMNVEV (reference sequence). How the authors handled the data: Nucleated cell counts were estimated from reference gene primer amplification. Only in-frame clones appear in the TCRdb table, and some are missing; sequencing was by immunoSEQ multiplex PCR. That table gives V, J and clone size, and the DNA gave D and trimming. The sample records 120,000 to 150,000 clones, about nine tenths being singletons. The sequence was obtained from a woman aged 45 to 65 with acute or convalescent COVID-19. The material sequenced was peripheral blood. The chain carries TRBV27 and TRBJ1-1; 7 positions match TRBD1. The CDR3 sequence: CASSFHKGASTEAFF. The CDR3 DNA reads TGTGCCAGCAGTTTTCATAAGGGGGCAAGTACTGAAGCTTTCTTT.